This TCR beta chain was observed in a study of patients and donors after allogeneic stem cell transplantation. The CDR3 sequence is 14 residues long. CDR1 is SQVTM, CDR2 ANQGSEA, per germline. Between the trimmed V and J ends, which lost 4 bases and 4 bases, there was a span of 14 bases. Each CDR3 protein gets one entry after TCRdb re-called the RT-PCR reads with MiXCR. Among approximately 150,000 distinct CDR3 sequences listed, about 32% were seen once. In its sample, this clonotype was seen a few times. The gene calls are TRBV29-1 and TRBJ2-1; weak D call: TRBD2 (6 bases). This sequence originates from a human donor who was either an allogeneic HSCT recipient or a stem cell or donor lymphocyte infusion donor (not recorded which). It is not recorded whose cells these are; they may come from a transplant donor. The sample consisted of blood, either unsorted or a sorted T cell fraction (not recorded which). In nucleotides, the CDR3 is TGCAGCGTTGGGGGTACTAGCTTTTACAATGAGCAGTTCTTC. The encoded protein is CSVGGTSFYNEQFF.